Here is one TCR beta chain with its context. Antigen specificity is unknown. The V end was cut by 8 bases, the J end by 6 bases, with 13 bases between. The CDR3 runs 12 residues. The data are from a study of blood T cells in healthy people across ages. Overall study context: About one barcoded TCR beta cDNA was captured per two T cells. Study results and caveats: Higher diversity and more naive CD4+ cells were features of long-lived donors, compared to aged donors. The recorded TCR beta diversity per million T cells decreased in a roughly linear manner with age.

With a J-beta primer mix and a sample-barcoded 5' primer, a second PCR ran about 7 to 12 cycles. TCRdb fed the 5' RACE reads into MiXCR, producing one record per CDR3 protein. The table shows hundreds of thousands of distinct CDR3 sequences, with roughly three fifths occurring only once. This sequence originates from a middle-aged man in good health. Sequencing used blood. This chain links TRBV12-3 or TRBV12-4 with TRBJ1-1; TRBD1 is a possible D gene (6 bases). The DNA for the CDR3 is TGTGCCAGCGGTCATGGGACATCTGAAGCTTTCTTT. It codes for CASGHGTSEAFF.